This entry describes one T cell receptor (beta chain). Its target is unknown. From germline, CDR1 is SGHNT and CDR2 YYREEE (reference sequence). The CDR3 loop spans 16 amino acids. The V and J ends lost 2 bases and 0 bases, in that order; junction bases with no gene match: 6. It was autoimmune disease history or systemic immunosuppression that excluded patients. The sample is drawn from a study of OX40 agonist ivuxolimab in advanced cancers. Study background: Three patients responded partially, comprising one with hepatocellular carcinoma and two with cutaneous melanoma. General study points: CD4+ and CD8+ blood T cells expanded clonally by week 6 at 0.1 to 3.0 mg/kg. There were, on average, more expanded clones in CD8+ T cells than in CD4+.

The method was immunoSEQ multiplex PCR; TCRdb's version includes in-frame clones alone and lacks a portion of them. This sample has 74,000 or so clones, with about 93% found just once. The receptor's source is an adult with an advanced solid tumor such as melanoma, head and neck, liver or kidney cancer. The chain links TRBV5-4 to TRBJ2-7, with 9 bases fitting TRBD1. The source was CD4+ or CD8+ T cells sorted from blood, collected in a trial of the OX40 agonist ivuxolimab. CDR3 sequence reads: CASSFVGTGISYEQYF. The CDR3 coding sequence is TGTGCCAGCAGCTTTGTCGGGACAGGGATCTCCTACGAGCAGTACTTC.